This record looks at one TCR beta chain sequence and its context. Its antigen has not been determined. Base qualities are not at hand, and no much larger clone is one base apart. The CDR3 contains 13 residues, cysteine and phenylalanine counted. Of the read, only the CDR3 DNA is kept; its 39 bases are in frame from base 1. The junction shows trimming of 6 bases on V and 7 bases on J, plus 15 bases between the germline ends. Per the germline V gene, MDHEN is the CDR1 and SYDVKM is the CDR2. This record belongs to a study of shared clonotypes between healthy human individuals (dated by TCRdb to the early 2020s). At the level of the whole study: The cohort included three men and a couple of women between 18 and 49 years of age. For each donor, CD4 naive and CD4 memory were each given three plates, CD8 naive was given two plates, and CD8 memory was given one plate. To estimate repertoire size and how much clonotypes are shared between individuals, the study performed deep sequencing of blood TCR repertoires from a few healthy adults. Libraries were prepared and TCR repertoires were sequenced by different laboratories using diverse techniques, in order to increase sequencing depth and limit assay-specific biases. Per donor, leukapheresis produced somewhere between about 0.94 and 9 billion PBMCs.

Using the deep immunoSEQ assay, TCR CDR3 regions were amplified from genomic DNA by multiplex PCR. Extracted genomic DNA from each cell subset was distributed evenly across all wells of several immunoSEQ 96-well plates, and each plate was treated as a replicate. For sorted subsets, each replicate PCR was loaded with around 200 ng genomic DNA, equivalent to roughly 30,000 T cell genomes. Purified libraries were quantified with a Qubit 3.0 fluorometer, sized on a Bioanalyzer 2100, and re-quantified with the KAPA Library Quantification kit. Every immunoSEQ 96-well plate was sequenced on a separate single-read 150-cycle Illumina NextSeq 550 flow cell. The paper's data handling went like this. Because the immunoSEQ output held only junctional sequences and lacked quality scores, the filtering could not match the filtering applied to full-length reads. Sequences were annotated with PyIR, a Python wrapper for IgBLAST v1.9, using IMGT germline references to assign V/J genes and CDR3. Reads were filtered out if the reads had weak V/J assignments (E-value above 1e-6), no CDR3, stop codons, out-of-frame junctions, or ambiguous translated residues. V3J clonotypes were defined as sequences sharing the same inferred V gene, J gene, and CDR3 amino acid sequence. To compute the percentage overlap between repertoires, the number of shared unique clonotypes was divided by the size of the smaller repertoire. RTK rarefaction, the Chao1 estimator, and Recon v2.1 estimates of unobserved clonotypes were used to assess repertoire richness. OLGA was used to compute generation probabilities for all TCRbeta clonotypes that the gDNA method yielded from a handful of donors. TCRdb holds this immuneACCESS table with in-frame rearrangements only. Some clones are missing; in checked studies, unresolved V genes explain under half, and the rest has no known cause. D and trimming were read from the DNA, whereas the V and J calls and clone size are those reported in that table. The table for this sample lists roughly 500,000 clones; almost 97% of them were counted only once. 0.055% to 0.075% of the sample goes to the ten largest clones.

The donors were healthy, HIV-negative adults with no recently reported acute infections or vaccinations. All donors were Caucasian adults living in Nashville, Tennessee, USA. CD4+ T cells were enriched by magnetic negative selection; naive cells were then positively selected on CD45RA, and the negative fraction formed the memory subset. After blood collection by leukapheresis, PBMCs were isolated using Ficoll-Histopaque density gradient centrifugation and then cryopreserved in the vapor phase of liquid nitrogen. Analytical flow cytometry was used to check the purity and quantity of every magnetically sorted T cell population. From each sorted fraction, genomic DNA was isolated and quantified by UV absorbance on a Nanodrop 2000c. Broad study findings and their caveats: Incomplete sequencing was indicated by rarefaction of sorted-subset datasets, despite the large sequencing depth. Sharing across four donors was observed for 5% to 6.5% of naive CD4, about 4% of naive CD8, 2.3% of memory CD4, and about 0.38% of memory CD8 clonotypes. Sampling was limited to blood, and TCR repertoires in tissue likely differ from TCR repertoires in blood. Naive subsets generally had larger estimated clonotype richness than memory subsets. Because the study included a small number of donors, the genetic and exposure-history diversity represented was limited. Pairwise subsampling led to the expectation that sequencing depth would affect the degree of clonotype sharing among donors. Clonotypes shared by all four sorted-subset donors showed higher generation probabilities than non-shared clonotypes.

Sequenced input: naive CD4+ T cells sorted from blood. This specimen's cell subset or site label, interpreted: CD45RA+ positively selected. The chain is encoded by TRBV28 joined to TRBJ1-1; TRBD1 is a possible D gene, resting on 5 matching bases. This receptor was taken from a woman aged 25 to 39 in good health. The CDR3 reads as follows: CASRVRRDGEAFF. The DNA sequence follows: TGTGCCAGCAGAGTCCGACGGGACGGTGAAGCTTTCTTT. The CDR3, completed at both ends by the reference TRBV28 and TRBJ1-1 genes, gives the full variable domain DVKVTQSSRYLVKRTGEKVFLECVQDMDHENMFWYRQDPGLGLRLIYFSYDVKMKEKGDIPEGYSVSREKKERFSLILESASTNQTSMYLCASRVRRDGEAFFGQGTRLTVV.